The present T cell receptor beta chain was sequenced within a study of blood T cell repertoires in COVID-19. Across the study: Donors in the United States, Italy and Spain gave samples during acute or convalescent COVID-19. PBMCs, B-cell-depleted T cells, or T cells were the source of the cDNA or gDNA that made up the material.

Trimming at V came to 5 bases and at J to 1 base, leaving 17 bases not matched to a gene. CDR3 length: 18 residues. Germline loops: CDR1 SGHRS, CDR2 YFSETQ. Study processing details: Estimation of nucleated cell counts relied on the amplification of reference gene primers. Repertoires were generated with immunoSEQ multiplex PCR, while TCRdb's copy carries only in-frame clones and drops some. That table supplies the V and J calls and clone size; D and trimming were determined from the DNA. The data show roughly 150,000 clones, nearly 80% seen once. The rearrangement joins TRBV5-1 to TRBJ1-1; 7 positions match TRBD1. The sample taken for sequencing was peripheral blood. The sequence came from a woman over 75 with acute or convalescent COVID-19. This CDR3 is CASRGAGTSGTANTEAFF. CDR3 coding DNA: TGCGCCAGCAGAGGGGCCGGGACTTCCGGGACAGCGAACACTGAAGCTTTCTTT.